This T cell receptor (beta chain) was captured in a study of cytomegalovirus exposure and HLA in healthy donors. Regarding donors, all were healthy bone marrow donors. Worth noting for this clone: What it binds is not known.

The PCR ran on 60 Vbeta and 13 Jbeta primers. Sequencing used immunoSEQ multiplex PCR; TCRdb keeps in-frame clones, though not all of them. The sample has 150,000 to 200,000 clones; 70% to 80% are singletons. This CDR3 region has 12 residues. V dropped 1 base and J dropped 10 bases, with 10 bases sitting between them. Germline assignment: CDR1 SEHNR and CDR2 FQNEAQ (reference sequence). Study observations and caveats: A later analysis found that most CMV-associated TCR beta chains appeared HLA-restricted. With DRB1 most and HLA-C fewest, TCR association rates differed between HLA loci in a later analysis. For most subjects, TCR beta sequences were reported to predict HLA-A and HLA-B alleles with accuracy.

The genes are TRBV7-9 and TRBJ1-1; no definite D call. Sequencing was performed on PBMCs. The sequence derives from a man between 25 and 39 years old in good health and CMV-seronegative. CDR3 in DNA: TGTGCCAGCAGCTTAGAAGTAGGGAGAGCTTTCTTT. Protein product: CASSLEVGRAFF.